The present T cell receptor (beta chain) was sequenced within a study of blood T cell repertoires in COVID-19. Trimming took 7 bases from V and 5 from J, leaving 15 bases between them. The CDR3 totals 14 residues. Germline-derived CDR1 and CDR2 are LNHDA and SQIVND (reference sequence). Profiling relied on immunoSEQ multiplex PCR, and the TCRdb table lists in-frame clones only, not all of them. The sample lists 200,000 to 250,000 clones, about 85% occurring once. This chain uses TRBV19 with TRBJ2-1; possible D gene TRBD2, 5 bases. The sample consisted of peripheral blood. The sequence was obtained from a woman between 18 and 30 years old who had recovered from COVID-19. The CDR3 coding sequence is TGTGCCAGTACCCCATTCGGGAACCACAATGAGCAGTTCTTC. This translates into CASTPFGNHNEQFF.